The clone carrying this T cell receptor (beta chain) was recorded only once. The source of the sample is a study of cytotoxic CD8 clonotypes in ibrutinib-treated CLL. Here immunoSEQ multiplex PCR was the method, and the copy in TCRdb shows in-frame clones only, minus some. The profile shows about 40,000 clones, roughly three quarters of them singletons. Germline values: CDR1 SEHNR, CDR2 FQNEAQ (reference sequence). Trimming cost V 2 bases and J 0 bases, with 18 bases left between them. The CDR3 contains 18 residues. V usage is TRBV7-9 and J usage is TRBJ2-3, with D possibly being TRBD2 (5 bases). The TCR originated in a human donor with chronic lymphocytic leukemia. Specimen: PBMCs, collected at disease progression, from a patient treated with ibrutinib. CDR3 bases: TGTGCCAGCAGCTTAACCGCGAGATCCCGGGATAGCACAGATACGCAGTATTTT. Residues: CASSLTARSRDSTDTQYF.